These T cell receptor beta chains were read from a single sample in a study of cytomegalovirus exposure and HLA in healthy donors. Sequenced by immunoSEQ multiplex PCR; TCRdb stores in-frame clones only, minus some. The sample contains 100,000 to 150,000 clones, around four fifths of which appear only once. The sequenced sample was PBMCs. Source of these receptors: a man aged 18-30 years in good health and CMV-seropositive. Both conserved end residues are part of each CDR3. The D gene is left open where the match is weak. Size tells how often a clone was seen (once, few, many) or the class of an expanded clone, and some rows leave it out.

TRBD1 - TRBJ1-1 TRBV19 TGTGCCAGTACTAGAGGACAGGAACAAGGGGCTGAAGCTTTCTTT CASTRGQEQGAEAFF
TRBD2 - TRBJ2-2 TRBV6-1 TGTGCCAGCAGGGGGGCGGGGGGGCGTATCGGGGAGCTGTTTTTT CASRGAGGRIGELFF
- - TRBJ1-4 TRBV16 TGTGCCAGCAGCCAATCAAACCTTAGACTGTTTTTT CASSQSNLRLFF
- - TRBJ2-1 TRBV6-5 TGTGCCAGCAGTTATTTCCGACAGGCCTACAATGAGCAGTTCTTC CASSYFRQAYNEQFF
- - TRBJ2-7 TRBV19 TGTGCCAGTAGTTCGGGGTGGGCTGGTGACGAGCAGTACTTC CASSSGWAGDEQYF
TRBD2 - TRBJ2-2 TRBV4-2 TGTGCCAGCAGCCAAGAACCTAGCGGGGGGCCGGGCGGGGAGCTGTTTTTT CASSQEPSGGPGGELFF
- once TRBJ2-3 TRBV30 TGTGCTGGGGAGGCTTCAGATACGCAGTATTTT CAGEASDTQYF
- once TRBJ1-2 TRBV29-1 TGCAGCGTTTCCGGGGTTGTGGACACCTTC CSVSGVVDTF
TRBD2 - TRBJ2-5 TRBV28 TGTGCCAGCAGTTTACTTCTAGCGGGGGGGCCGGAGACCCAGTACTTC CASSLLLAGGPETQYF
TRBD2 - TRBJ2-1 TRBV6-6 TGTGCCAGCAGTTACGAGGCTAGCGGGATATCTGAGCAGTTCTTC CASSYEASGISEQFF
- - TRBJ2-2 TRBV5-1 TGCGCCAGCTACCTGTCCTGGAGGACCGGGGAGCTGTTTTTT CASYLSWRTGELFF
- - TRBJ2-7 TRBV5-6 TGTGCCAGCAGCTTCCCTTCCGGGGGCTACGAGCAGTACTTC CASSFPSGGYEQYF
- - TRBJ2-1 TRBV5-6 TGTGCCAGCAGCTCCACTGGAGGGAAAGGGGCCCCCTACAATGAGCAGTTCTTC CASSSTGGKGAPYNEQFF
TRBD1 - TRBJ2-7 TRBV28 TGTGCCAGCAGTTACCCGGGACAGGGCTACGAGCAGTACTTC CASSYPGQGYEQYF
- - TRBJ2-5 TRBV21-1 TGTGCCAGCCCCGGGACAGAAGAGACCCAGTACTTC CASPGTEETQYF
- few TRBJ1-6 TRBV2 TGTGCCAGCAGCATGGACAGAAGCTCTTCACCCCTCCACTTT CASSMDRSSSPLHF
- - TRBJ1-4 TRBV15 TGTGCCACAAAAACAGGGATAACTAATGAAAAACTGTTTTTT CATKTGITNEKLFF
- - TRBJ2-3 TRBV19 TGTGCCAGTAGTATAGGAACAGTCCTCACAGATACGCAGTATTTT CASSIGTVLTDTQYF
TRBD1 - TRBJ2-7 TRBV5-1 TGCGCCAGCAGCTCGGGACAGGGAGGCTACGAGCAGTACTTC CASSSGQGGYEQYF
- once TRBJ1-5 TRBV6-5 TGTGCCAGCAGTTACAGGGGTGGGCAGCCCCAGCATTTT CASSYRGGQPQHF
- - TRBJ1-2 TRBV6-4 TGTGCCAGCAGTGACGGGGAGACATCGAACGGCTATGGCTACACCTTC CASSDGETSNGYGYTF
- - TRBJ1-2 TRBV6-1 TGTGCCAGCAGTGAAGGAGGTACTAACTATGGCTACACCTTC CASSEGGTNYGYTF
TRBD1 few TRBJ2-5 TRBV10-2 TGCGCCAGCAGTGAGTCAAGGACAGGGGGAGCCCAGTACTTC CASSESRTGGAQYF
TRBD1 once TRBJ2-7 TRBV7-8 TGTGCCAGCAGCTTAGGAGGGACAGGGAGGAACGAGCAGTACTTC CASSLGGTGRNEQYF
TRBD1 - TRBJ2-7 TRBV10-1 TGCGCCAGCAGTCCGGACAGGGGTCACGAGCAGTACTTC CASSPDRGHEQYF
TRBD2 - TRBJ2-3 TRBV5-1 TGCGCCAGCAGCTATAGCGGGCCCTCAGATACGCAGTATTTT CASSYSGPSDTQYF
TRBD1 - TRBJ1-4 TRBV10-3 TGTGCCATCAGTGAGAGCGCCCGGACAGGGCGGAATGAAAAACTGTTTTTT CAISESARTGRNEKLFF
- - TRBJ2-1 TRBV6-4 TGTGCCAGCAGTGCTACTAGTAACAATGAGCAGTTCTTC CASSATSNNEQFF